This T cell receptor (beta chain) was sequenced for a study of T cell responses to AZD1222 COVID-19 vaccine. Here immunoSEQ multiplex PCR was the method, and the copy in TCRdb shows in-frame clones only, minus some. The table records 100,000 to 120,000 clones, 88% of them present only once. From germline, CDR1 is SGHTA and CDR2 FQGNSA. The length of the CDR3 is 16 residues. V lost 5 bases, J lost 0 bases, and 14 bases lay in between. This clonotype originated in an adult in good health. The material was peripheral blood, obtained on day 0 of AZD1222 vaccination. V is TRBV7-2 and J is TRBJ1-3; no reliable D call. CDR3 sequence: CASSPSPPGSGNTIYF. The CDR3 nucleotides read TGTGCCAGCAGCCCTAGTCCCCCGGGCTCTGGAAACACCATATATTTT.